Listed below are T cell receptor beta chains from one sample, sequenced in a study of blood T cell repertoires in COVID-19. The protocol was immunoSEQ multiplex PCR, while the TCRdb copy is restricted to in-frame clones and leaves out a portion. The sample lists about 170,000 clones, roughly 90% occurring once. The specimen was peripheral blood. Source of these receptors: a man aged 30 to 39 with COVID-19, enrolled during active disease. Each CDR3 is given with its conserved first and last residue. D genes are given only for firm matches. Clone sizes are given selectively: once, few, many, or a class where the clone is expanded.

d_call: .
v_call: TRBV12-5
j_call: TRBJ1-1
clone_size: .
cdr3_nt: TGTGCTAGTGGTTTGAGGGGGAGTCTGAACACTGAAGCTTTCTTT
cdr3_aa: CASGLRGSLNTEAFF

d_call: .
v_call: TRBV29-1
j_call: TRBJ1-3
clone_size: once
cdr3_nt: TGCAGCGTTGAAGAGGGCACCACCTCTGGAAACACCATATATTTT
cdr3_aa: CSVEEGTTSGNTIYF

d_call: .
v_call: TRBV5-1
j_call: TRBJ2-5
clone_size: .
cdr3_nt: TGCGCCAGCAGCCTCGGACTTCAAGAGACCCAGTACTTC
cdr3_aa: CASSLGLQETQYF

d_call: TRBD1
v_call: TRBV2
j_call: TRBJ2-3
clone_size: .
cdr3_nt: TGTGCCAGCCGACCGGGACAGGGGTACACAGATACGCAGTATTTT
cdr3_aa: CASRPGQGYTDTQYF

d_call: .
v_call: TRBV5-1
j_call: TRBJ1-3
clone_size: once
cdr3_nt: TGCGCCAGCAGCTCGGGGTCGAGCTCTGGAAACACCATATATTTT
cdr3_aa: CASSSGSSSGNTIYF

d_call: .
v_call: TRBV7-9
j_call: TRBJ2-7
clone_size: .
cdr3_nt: TGTGCCAGCAGCCCCGGTCAGGGGTTCGGGTTTGGCGAGCAGTACTTC
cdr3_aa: CASSPGQGFGFGEQYF

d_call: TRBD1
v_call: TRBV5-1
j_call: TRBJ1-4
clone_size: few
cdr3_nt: TGCGCCAGCAGCAACAGGGGCACTAATGAAAAACTGTTTTTT
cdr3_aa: CASSNRGTNEKLFF

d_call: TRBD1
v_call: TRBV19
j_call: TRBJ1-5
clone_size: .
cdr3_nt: TGTGCCAGTAGTACCTGGACAGGGGCCTACAATCAGCCCCAGCATTTT
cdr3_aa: CASSTWTGAYNQPQHF

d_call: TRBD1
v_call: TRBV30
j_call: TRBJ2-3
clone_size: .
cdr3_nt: TGTGCCTGGAGTCGCCGGACAGGGTTGACAGATACGCAGTATTTT
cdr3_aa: CAWSRRTGLTDTQYF

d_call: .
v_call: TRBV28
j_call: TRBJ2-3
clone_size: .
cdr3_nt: TGTGCCAGCAGAAAGACCCTAGGTGATACGCAGTATTTT
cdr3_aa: CASRKTLGDTQYF

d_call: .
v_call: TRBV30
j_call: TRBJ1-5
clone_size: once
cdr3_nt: TGTGCCTGGAGCGTAGATAGCAATCAGCCCCAGCATTTT
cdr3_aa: CAWSVDSNQPQHF